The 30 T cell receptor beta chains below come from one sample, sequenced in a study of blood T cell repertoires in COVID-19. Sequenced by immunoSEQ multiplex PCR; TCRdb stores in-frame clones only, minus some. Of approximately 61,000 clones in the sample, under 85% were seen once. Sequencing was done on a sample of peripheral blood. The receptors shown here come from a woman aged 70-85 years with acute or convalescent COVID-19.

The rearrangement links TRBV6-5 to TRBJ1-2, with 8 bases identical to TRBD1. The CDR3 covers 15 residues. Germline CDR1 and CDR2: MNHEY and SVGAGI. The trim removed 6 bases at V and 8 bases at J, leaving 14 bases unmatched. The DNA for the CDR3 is TGTGCCAGCAGACGAACCGGACAGGGAGTAGGCGGCTACACCTTC. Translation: CASRRTGQGVGGYTF.

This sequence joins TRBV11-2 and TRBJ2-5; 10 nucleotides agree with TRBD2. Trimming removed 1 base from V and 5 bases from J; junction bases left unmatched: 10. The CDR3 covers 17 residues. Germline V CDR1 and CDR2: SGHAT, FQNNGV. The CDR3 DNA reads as TGTGCCAGCAGCTTAGCGGGACTAGCGATCGGCGGGGAGACCCAGTACTTC. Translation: CASSLAGLAIGGETQYF.

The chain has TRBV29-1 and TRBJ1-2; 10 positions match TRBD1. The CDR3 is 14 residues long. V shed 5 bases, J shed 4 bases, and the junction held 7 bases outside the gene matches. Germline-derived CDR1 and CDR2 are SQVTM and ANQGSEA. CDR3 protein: CSVTDRGQGYGYTF. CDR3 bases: TGCAGCGTTACTGACAGGGGGCAAGGCTATGGCTACACCTTC.

CDR3 DNA: TGTGCCAGCAGCGCGGAGGACAGGGGGCAAGAAAAACTGTTTTTT. It yields the protein CASSAEDRGQEKLFF. The rearrangement uses TRBV2 and TRBJ1-4; TRBD1 matches 11 bases. Germline CDR1 SNHLY, CDR2 FYNNEI. This CDR3 is built from 15 residues. J gave up 8 bases and V 6 bases, and 8 bases lay outside the gene matches.

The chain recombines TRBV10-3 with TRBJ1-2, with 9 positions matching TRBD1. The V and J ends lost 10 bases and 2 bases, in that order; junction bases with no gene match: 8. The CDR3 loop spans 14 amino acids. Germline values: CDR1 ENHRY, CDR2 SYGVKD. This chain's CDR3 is CATLLTGGNYGYTF. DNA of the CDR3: TGTGCCACCCTCCTTACAGGGGGCAACTATGGCTACACCTTC.

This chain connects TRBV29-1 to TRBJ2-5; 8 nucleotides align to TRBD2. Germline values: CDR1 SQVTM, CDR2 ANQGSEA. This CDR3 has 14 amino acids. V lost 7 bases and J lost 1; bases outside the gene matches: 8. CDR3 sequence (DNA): TGCAGCGGCCGCCGGGGGGGGATCCAAGAGACCCAGTACTTC. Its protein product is CSGRRGGIQETQYF.

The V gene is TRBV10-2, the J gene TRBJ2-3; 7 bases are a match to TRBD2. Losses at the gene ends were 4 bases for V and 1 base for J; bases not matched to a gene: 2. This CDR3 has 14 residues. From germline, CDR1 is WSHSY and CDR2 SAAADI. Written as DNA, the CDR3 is TGCGCCAGCAGTGGTCGGGGGGGCACAGATACGCAGTATTTT. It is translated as CASSGRGGTDTQYF.

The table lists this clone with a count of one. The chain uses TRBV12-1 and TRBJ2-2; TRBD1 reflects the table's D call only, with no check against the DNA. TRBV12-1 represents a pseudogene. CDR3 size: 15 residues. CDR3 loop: CASSLRGSWAGELFF. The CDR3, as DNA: TGTGCCAGCAGCCTCAGGGGATCGTGGGCCGGGGAGCTGTTTTTT.

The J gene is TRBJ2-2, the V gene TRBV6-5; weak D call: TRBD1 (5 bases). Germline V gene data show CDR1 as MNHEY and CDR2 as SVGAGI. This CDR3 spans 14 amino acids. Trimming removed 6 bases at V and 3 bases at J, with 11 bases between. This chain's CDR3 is CASSPARDTGELFF. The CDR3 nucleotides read TGTGCCAGCAGCCCAGCCAGGGACACCGGGGAGCTGTTTTTT.

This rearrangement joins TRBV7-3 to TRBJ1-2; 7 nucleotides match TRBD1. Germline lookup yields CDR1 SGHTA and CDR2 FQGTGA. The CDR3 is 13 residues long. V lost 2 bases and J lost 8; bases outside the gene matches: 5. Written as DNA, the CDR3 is TGTGCCAGCAGCTTACTTCAGGGGGGAGGCTACACCTTC. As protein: CASSLLQGGGYTF. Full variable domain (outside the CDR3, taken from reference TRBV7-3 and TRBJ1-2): GAGVSQTPSNKVTEKGKYVELRCDPISGHTALYWYRQSLGQGPEFLIYFQGTGAADDSGLPNDRFFAVRPEGSVSTLKIQRTERGDSAVYLCASSLLQGGGYTFGSGTRLTVV.

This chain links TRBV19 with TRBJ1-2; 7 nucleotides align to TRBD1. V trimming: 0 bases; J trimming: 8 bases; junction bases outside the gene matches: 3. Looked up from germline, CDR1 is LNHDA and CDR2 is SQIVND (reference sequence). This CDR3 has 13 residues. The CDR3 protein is CASSIEGTVGYTF. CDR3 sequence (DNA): TGTGCCAGTAGTATAGAGGGGACAGTCGGCTACACCTTC.

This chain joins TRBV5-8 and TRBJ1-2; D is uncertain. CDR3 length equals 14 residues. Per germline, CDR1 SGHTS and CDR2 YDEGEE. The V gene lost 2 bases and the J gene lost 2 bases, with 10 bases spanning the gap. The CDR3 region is CASSFGTGNYGYTF. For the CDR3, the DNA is TGTGCCAGCAGCTTCGGTACGGGGAACTATGGCTACACCTTC.

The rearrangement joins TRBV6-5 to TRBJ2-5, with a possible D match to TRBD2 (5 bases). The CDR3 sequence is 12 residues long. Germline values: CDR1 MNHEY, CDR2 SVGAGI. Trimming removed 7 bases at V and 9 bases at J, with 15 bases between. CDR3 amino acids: CASTLTSGAQYF. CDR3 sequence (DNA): TGTGCCAGCACCTTAACTAGTGGGGCCCAGTACTTC.

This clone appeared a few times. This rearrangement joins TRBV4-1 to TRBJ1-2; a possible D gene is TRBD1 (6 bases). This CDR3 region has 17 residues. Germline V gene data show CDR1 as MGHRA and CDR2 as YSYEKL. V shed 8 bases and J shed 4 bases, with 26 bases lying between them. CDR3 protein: CASSAALGRQERYGYTF. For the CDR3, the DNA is TGCGCCAGCTCAGCCGCCTTAGGTCGACAGGAACGCTATGGCTACACCTTC.

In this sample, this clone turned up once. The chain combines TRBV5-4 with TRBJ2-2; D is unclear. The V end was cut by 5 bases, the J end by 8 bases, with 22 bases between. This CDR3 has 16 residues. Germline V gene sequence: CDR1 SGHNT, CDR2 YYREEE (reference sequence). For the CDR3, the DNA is TGTGCCAGCAGTACACTAATAAAGGAAGAGGTTGGGGAGCTGTTTTTT. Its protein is CASSTLIKEEVGELFF.

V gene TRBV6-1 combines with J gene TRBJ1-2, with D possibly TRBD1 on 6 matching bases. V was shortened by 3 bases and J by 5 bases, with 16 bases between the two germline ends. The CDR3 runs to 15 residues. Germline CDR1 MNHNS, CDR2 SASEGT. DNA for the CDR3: TGTGCCAGCAGTGATTTACAGGGAGTATGGTATGGCTACACCTTC. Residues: CASSDLQGVWYGYTF.

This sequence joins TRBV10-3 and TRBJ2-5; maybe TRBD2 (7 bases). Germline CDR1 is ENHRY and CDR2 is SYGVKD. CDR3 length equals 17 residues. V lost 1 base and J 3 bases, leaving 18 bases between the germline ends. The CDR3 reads CAISEWGRDNEKETQYF. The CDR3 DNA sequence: TGTGCCATCAGTGAGTGGGGGAGGGACAACGAGAAAGAGACCCAGTACTTC.

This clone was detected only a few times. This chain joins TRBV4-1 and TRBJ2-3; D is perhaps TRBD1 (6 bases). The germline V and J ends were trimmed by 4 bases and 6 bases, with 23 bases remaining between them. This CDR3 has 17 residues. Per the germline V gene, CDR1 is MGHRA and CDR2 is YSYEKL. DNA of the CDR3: TGCGCCAGCAGCCGGACCCCTGGAGCAGGGGACGAGGATACGCAGTATTTT. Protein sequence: CASSRTPGAGDEDTQYF.

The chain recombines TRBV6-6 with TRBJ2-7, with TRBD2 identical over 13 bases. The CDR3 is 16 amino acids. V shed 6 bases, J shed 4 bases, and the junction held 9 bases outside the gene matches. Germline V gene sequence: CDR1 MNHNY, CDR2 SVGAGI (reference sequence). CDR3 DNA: TGTGCCAGCAGGCGATCCCGGACTAGCGGGAGTTACGAGCAGTACTTC. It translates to CASRRSRTSGSYEQYF.

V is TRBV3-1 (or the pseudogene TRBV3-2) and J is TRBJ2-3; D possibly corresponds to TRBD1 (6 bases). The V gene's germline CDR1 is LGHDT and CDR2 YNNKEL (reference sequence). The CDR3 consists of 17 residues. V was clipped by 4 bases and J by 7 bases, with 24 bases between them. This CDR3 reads CASSPRKGVGPGHTQYF. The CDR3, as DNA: TGTGCCAGCAGCCCCCGAAAGGGGGTTGGCCCCGGACATACGCAGTATTTT.

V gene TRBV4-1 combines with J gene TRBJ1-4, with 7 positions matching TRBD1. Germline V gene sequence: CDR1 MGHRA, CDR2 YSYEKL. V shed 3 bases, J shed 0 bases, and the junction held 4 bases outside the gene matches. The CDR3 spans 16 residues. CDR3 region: CASSQRQGPTNEKLFF. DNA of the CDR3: TGCGCCAGCAGCCAGAGACAGGGACCAACTAATGAAAAACTGTTTTTT.

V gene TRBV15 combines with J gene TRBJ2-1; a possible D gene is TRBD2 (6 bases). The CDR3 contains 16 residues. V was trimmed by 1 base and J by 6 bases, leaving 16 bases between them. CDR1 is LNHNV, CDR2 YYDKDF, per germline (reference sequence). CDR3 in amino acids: CATSRAGTRGSNEQFF. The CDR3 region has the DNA TGTGCCACCAGCAGAGCCGGGACTCGAGGGTCCAATGAGCAGTTCTTC.

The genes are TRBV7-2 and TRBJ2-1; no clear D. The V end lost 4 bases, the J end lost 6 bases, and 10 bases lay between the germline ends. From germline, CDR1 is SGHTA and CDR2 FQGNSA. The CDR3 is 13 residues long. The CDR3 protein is CASSSRNSNEQFF. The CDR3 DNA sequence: TGTGCCAGCAGCTCCAGAAATTCCAATGAGCAGTTCTTC.

CDR3: CASRITGNYGYTF. Written as DNA, the CDR3 is TGTGCCAGTAGAATCACAGGGAACTATGGCTACACCTTC. The chain links TRBV19 to TRBJ1-2, with D maybe TRBD1 (6 bases). With 6 bases removed from V and 2 bases from J, the gap between germline ends came to 10 bases. The germline CDR1 and CDR2 sequences are LNHDA and SQIVND (reference sequence). The CDR3 has 13 residues.

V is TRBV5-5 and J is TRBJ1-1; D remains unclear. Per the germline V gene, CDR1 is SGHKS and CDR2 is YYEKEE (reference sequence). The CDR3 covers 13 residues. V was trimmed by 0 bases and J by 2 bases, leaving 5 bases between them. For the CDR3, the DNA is TGTGCCAGCAGCTTGGGGGCCAACACTGAAGCTTTCTTT. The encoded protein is CASSLGANTEAFF.

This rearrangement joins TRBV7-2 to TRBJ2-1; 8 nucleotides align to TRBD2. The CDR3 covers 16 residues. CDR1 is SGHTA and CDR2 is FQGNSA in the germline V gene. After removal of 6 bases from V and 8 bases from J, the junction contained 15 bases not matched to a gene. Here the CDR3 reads CASRYTGGGSIDEQFF. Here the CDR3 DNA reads TGTGCCAGCAGATACACGGGGGGGGGAAGCATTGATGAGCAGTTCTTC.

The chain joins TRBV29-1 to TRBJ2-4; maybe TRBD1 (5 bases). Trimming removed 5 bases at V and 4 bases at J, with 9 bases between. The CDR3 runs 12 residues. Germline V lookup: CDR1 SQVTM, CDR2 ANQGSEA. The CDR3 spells CSVQQDKNIQYF. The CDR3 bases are TGCAGCGTTCAACAGGATAAAAACATTCAGTACTTC.

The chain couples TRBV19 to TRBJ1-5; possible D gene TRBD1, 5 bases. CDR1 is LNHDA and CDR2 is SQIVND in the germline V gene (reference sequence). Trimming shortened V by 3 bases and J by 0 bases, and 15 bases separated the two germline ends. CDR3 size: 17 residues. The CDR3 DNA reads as TGTGCCAGTAGTATCCAACCCCGGGGGTATAGCAATCAGCCCCAGCATTTT. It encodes CASSIQPRGYSNQPQHF.

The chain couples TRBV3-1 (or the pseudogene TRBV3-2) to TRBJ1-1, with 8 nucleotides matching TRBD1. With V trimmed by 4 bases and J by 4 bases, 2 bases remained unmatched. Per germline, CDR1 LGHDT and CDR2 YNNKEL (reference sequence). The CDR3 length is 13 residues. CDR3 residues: CASSLQGVTEAFF. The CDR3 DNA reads TGTGCCAGCAGCCTACAGGGGGTCACTGAAGCTTTCTTT.

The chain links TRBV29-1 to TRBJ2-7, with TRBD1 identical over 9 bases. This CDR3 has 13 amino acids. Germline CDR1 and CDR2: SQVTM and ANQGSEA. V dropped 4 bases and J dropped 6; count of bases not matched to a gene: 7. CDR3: CSVARDRVGEQYF. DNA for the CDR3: TGCAGCGTTGCTAGGGACAGGGTGGGCGAGCAGTACTTC.